These T cell receptor beta chains were read from a single sample in a study of blood T cell repertoires in COVID-19. The method was immunoSEQ multiplex PCR; TCRdb's version includes in-frame clones alone and lacks a portion of them. This sample has approximately 300,000 clones; 85% to 90% occur once, and the top ten carry roughly 4.5%. The material sequenced was PBMCs or T cells enriched from blood (not recorded which). These receptors came from a man younger than 45 who had recovered from COVID-19. Each CDR3 is given with its conserved first and last residue. Each record gives: D gene, J gene, clone size, CDR3 length, V gene, CDR3 DNA, CDR3 protein. A D gene is named only where the DNA matches it firmly. Size values are once, few and many counts, or a class for expanded clones, and some rows have none.

>TRBD1|TRBJ2-5|-|15|TRBV10-1
TGCGCCAGCAGTGAGCTACCAGGGGGCCGGGAGACCCAGTACTTC
CASSELPGGRETQYF
>-|TRBJ1-3|-|16|TRBV24-1
TGTGCCACCAGTGACCCGCAGGGCGATTTTGGAAACACCATATATTTT
CATSDPQGDFGNTIYF
>TRBD1|TRBJ2-7|-|15|TRBV18
TGTGCCAGCTCGCCGACCCGGGACAGGTCCTACGAGCAGTACTTC
CASSPTRDRSYEQYF
>-|TRBJ1-3|few|16|TRBV5-1
TGCGCCAGCAGCATGGGAGCGACGGCACCAGGAAACACCATATATTTT
CASSMGATAPGNTIYF
>TRBD2|TRBJ2-7|once|19|TRBV11-2
TGTGCCAGCAGCTTAGGGACTAGCGGTACGTGGGTCTCCGCCTACGAGCAGTACTTC
CASSLGTSGTWVSAYEQYF
>-|TRBJ1-1|few|14|TRBV28
TGTGCCAGCGTACCATACAGGGAAAACACTGAAGCTTTCTTT
CASVPYRENTEAFF
>TRBD1|TRBJ2-5|-|13|TRBV19
TGTGCCAGCGGGACAGGGGGGGTTGGGACCCAGTACTTC
CASGTGGVGTQYF
>TRBD1|TRBJ1-5|-|15|TRBV5-8
TGTGCCAGCAGCTGGGGACAGGTGCTAAGGGAGCCCCAGCATTTT
CASSWGQVLREPQHF
>-|TRBJ1-2|-|15|TRBV28
TGTGCCAGCAGTGCCCACGGGGAGATGGGCTATGGCTACACCTTC
CASSAHGEMGYGYTF
>-|TRBJ1-5|-|15|TRBV19
TGTGCCAGTAGCCGCCGGGACTCAGACCTTAAGCCCCAGCATTTT
CASSRRDSDLKPQHF
>-|TRBJ2-7|once|12|TRBV5-1
TGCGCCAGCAGCTTCAGCTCCTACGAGCAGTACTTC
CASSFSSYEQYF
>-|TRBJ1-1|-|14|TRBV6-2/TRBV6-3
TGTGCCAGCAGTTACTCGAATCTCAGGATTGGAGCTTTCTTT
CASSYSNLRIGAFF
>TRBD2|TRBJ2-7|few|16|TRBV7-2
TGTGCCAGCAGCTTAGGAGTAGCGGGCATCGGGGCCGAGCAGTACTTC
CASSLGVAGIGAEQYF
>TRBD2|TRBJ2-3|-|15|TRBV6-5
TGTGCCAGCAGTCAGTGGACTAGCGGTACAGATACGCAGTATTTT
CASSQWTSGTDTQYF
>-|TRBJ1-6|-|16|TRBV21-1
TGTGCCAGCAGCGGCCGGGACAGGGACTATAATTCACCCCTCCACTTT
CASSGRDRDYNSPLHF
>TRBD1|TRBJ1-2|-|15|TRBV5-1
TGCGCCAGCAGCCCCACCGGGACAGTCGGGGAAGGCTACACCTTC
CASSPTGTVGEGYTF
>-|TRBJ1-2|few|13|TRBV11-3
TGTGCCAGCAGCTTCGGGGGAGGCTCTGGCTACACCTTC
CASSFGGGSGYTF
>-|TRBJ2-7|few|15|TRBV9
TGTGCCAGCAGCACCGGTCGGGGGGCGATCGACGAGCAGTACTTC
CASSTGRGAIDEQYF
>TRBD1|TRBJ1-4|-|15|TRBV10-2
TGCGCCAGTAGTGACAGGGCGGGGGTCAGCGAAAAACTGTTTTTT
CASSDRAGVSEKLFF
>TRBD1|TRBJ2-6|-|19|TRBV4-1
TGCGCCAGCAGCCAAGGGAGGACAGGGGGCAGTTCTGGGGCCAACGTCCTGACTTTC
CASSQGRTGGSSGANVLTF
>TRBD1|TRBJ2-1|-|16|TRBV24-1
TGTGCCACCAGTGATTTTGGACAGGGAAAAAAGAATGAGCAGTTCTTC
CATSDFGQGKKNEQFF
>TRBD2|TRBJ2-5|few|20|TRBV3-1/TRBV3-2
TGTGCCAGCAGCCAAGATCTTGTGGTAGGGACTAGCGGGAGCCAAGAGACCCAGTACTTC
CASSQDLVVGTSGSQETQYF
>-|TRBJ2-7|once|12|TRBV14
TGTGCCAGCAGCCAAGCGAGGTACGAGCAGTACTTC
CASSQARYEQYF
>-|TRBJ2-5|-|13|TRBV25-1
TGTGCCAGCAGTGTCGCAGGGAGGGAGACCCAGTACTTC
CASSVAGRETQYF
>-|TRBJ1-1|few|12|TRBV7-8
TGTGCCAGCAGACTAATGAACACTGAAGCTTTCTTT
CASRLMNTEAFF
>TRBD2|TRBJ2-3|-|15|TRBV4-1
TGCGCCAGCAGCCAAGAAGCGGGAGGGGTAGATACGCAGTATTTT
CASSQEAGGVDTQYF
>TRBD2|TRBJ2-5|-|14|TRBV7-2
TGTGCCAGCAGCTTAGGTCGCGGGAGTGAGACCCAGTACTTC
CASSLGRGSETQYF
>-|TRBJ1-2|-|12|TRBV6-5
TGTGCCAGCAGTTACAGAAGGGGAGGCTACACCTTC
CASSYRRGGYTF
>-|TRBJ1-1|few|11|TRBV23-1
TGCGCCAGCTTGGGGGGGACTGAAGCTTTCTTT
CASLGGTEAFF
>-|TRBJ1-2|-|14|TRBV2
TGTGCCAGCAGTGAAGTGACAGCAGCCTATGGCTACACCTTC
CASSEVTAAYGYTF
>-|TRBJ2-7|-|13|TRBV30
TGTGCCTGGAGAGGGACTGGACCCTACGAGCAGTACTTC
CAWRGTGPYEQYF
>-|TRBJ1-5|-|13|TRBV27
TGTGCCAGCAGCTATAATAGCAATCAGCCCCAGCATTTT
CASSYNSNQPQHF
>TRBD1|TRBJ2-1|-|18|TRBV7-2
TGTGCCAGCAGAACCCGGGACAGGACGACCAAATCCGACAATGAGCAGTTCTTC
CASRTRDRTTKSDNEQFF
>-|TRBJ1-1|-|16|TRBV27
TGTGCCAGCAGTCCCCTCTCCGACCCGGGGGACACTGAAGCTTTCTTT
CASSPLSDPGDTEAFF
>TRBD1|TRBJ2-2|-|15|TRBV5-1
TGCGCCAGCAGACCGACAGGGGGCGTCACCGGGGAGCTGTTTTTT
CASRPTGGVTGELFF
>TRBD1|TRBJ2-7|few|15|TRBV11-2
TGTGCCAGCAGTGGCGGACAGGGGCTATCCTACGAGCAGTACTTC
CASSGGQGLSYEQYF
>-|TRBJ2-1|once|14|TRBV5-4
TGTGCCAGCAGTTTGCAGGGGAGCTACAATGAGCAGTTCTTC
CASSLQGSYNEQFF
>-|TRBJ2-5|-|14|TRBV4-1
TGCGCCAGCAGCCACCCCGGACTGCAAGAGACCCAGTACTTC
CASSHPGLQETQYF
>TRBD1|TRBJ2-2|-|15|TRBV2
TGTGCCAGCAGTGAGGACAGGGGGGGCACCGGGGAGCTGTTTTTT
CASSEDRGGTGELFF
>TRBD1|TRBJ1-6|many|18|TRBV7-8
TGTGCCAGCAGCCGTAAACGGGCCCTGGACAGGGGCAATTCACCCCTCCACTTT
CASSRKRALDRGNSPLHF
>TRBD1|TRBJ2-6|-|17|TRBV15
TGTGCCACCAGCAGAGGACAGGGGTACTCTGGGGCCAACGTCCTGACTTTC
CATSRGQGYSGANVLTF
>-|TRBJ1-5|-|17|TRBV19
TGTGCCAGTAGTATGTTAGCTGAAATCCGAGCTAATCAGCCCCAGCATTTT
CASSMLAEIRANQPQHF
>-|TRBJ2-2|-|19|TRBV7-2
TGTGCCAGCAGCTTAGTCGGACCTGGGAGCGGAAAGGTCACCGGGGAGCTGTTTTTT
CASSLVGPGSGKVTGELFF
>-|TRBJ2-3|once|19|TRBV11-3
TGTGCCAGCAGCTTAGACCTGGCCCTCTACCAGGGGAGCACAGATACGCAGTATTTT
CASSLDLALYQGSTDTQYF
>TRBD2|TRBJ2-5|once|16|TRBV5-1
TGCGCCAGCAGCCCTCGGGATAGCGGGGGTCAAGAGACCCAGTACTTC
CASSPRDSGGQETQYF
>-|TRBJ1-2|-|12|TRBV2
TGTGCCAGCAGCTGGGCGGGAGATGGCTACACCTTC
CASSWAGDGYTF
>-|TRBJ2-3|-|17|TRBV6-1
TGTGCCAGCAGTGAAGCCCCCGGCTGGAGGAGCACAGATACGCAGTATTTT
CASSEAPGWRSTDTQYF
>-|TRBJ1-1|-|15|TRBV10-3
TGTGCCATCAGTGAACTGACAGAAATGAACACTGAAGCTTTCTTT
CAISELTEMNTEAFF
>-|TRBJ2-2|-|13|TRBV19
TGTGCCAGTAGTATAGGAGGCAACCGGGAGCTGTTTTTT
CASSIGGNRELFF
>TRBD1|TRBJ2-1|few|16|TRBV19
TGTGCCAGTAACGATATGGACAGGGGTTCCTACAATGAGCAGTTCTTC
CASNDMDRGSYNEQFF
>TRBD1|TRBJ1-3|-|16|TRBV13
TGTGCCAGCAGCCCCCGGACAGGGGGCTCTGGAAACACCATATATTTT
CASSPRTGGSGNTIYF
>-|TRBJ2-7|once|15|TRBV5-4
TGTGCCAGCAGCCGAGGGTCGGGTCTTCGGGACGAGCAGTACTTC
CASSRGSGLRDEQYF
>-|TRBJ2-4|once|15|TRBV7-4
TGTGCCAGCAGCAGAGCGGCGATAGCCAAAAACATTCAGTACTTC
CASSRAAIAKNIQYF
>-|TRBJ2-1|-|14|TRBV24-1
TGTGCCACCAGTGAGGAGCGGACCTACAATGAGCAGTTCTTC
CATSEERTYNEQFF